This T cell receptor (beta chain) derives from a study of cytomegalovirus exposure and HLA in healthy donors. This clone was found many times. Profiled with immunoSEQ multiplex PCR; TCRdb holds only in-frame clones, not every one. The sample contains about 150,000 clones, less than 90% of which appear only once. This clonotype was obtained from a man aged 18 to 30 in good health and CMV-seropositive. Input material: PBMCs.

CDR3 sequence: CASSQAEGAGETQYF. CDR3 sequence (DNA): TGCGCCAGCAGCCAAGCCGAGGGCGCCGGGGAGACCCAGTACTTC. The chain couples TRBV4-1 to TRBJ2-5; the D gene is possibly TRBD2 (5 bases). CDR1 and CDR2 (germline): MGHRA, YSYEKL. The CDR3 is made up of 15 amino acids. V lost 1 base to trimming and J lost 5 bases, with 14 bases between them.